Below, 5 T cell receptor beta chains from the same sample are listed, as sequenced in a study of blood T cells in healthy people across ages. Using a J-beta primer mix together with a sample-barcoded 5' primer, a second PCR was run for about 6 to 11 cycles. Using its own MiXCR run on the 5' RACE reads, TCRdb lists one record per CDR3 protein. This table has approximately 900,000 distinct CDR3 sequences, about 48% appearing once. Sequencing was performed on blood. The receptors were gathered from a man aged 25-45 years in good health.

V is TRBV7-9 and J is TRBJ1-1; D gene ambiguous. Trimming shortened V by 2 bases and J by 4 bases, and 11 bases separated the two germline ends. This CDR3 spans 14 amino acids. In germline, CDR1 is SEHNR, CDR2 FQNEAQ (reference sequence). For the CDR3, the DNA is TGTGCCAGCAGCTTAAGCGGCAGTAGCACTGAAGCTTTCTTT. This codes for CASSLSGSSTEAFF.

The chain employs TRBV5-1 and TRBJ2-3; 7 positions agree with TRBD2. The CDR3 loop spans 17 amino acids. V was clipped by 0 bases and J by 2 bases; unmatched bases: 9. Per germline, CDR1 SGHRS and CDR2 YFSETQ. CDR3 in DNA: TGCGCCAGCAGCTTGGACTACGACGCGGGGGACACAGATACGCAGTATTTT. It codes for CASSLDYDAGDTDTQYF. The full variable domain, rest sourced from reference TRBV5-1 and TRBJ2-3, is KAGVTQTPRYLIKTRGQQVTLSCSPISGHRSVSWYQQTPGQGLQFLFEYFSETQRNKGNFPGRFSGRQFSNSRSEMNVSTLELGDSALYLCASSLDYDAGDTDTQYFGPGTRLTVL.

This clonotype came up a few times. The V call is TRBV10-3, the J call TRBJ1-4, with 7 bases that match TRBD1. V dropped 2 bases and J dropped 8; count of bases not matched to a gene: 2. This CDR3 comprises 13 residues. Germline CDR1 reads ENHRY; CDR2 reads SYGVKD. CDR3 in amino acids: CAISETGEEKLFF. Here the CDR3 DNA reads TGTGCCATCAGTGAGACAGGGGAAGAAAAACTGTTTTTT.

J is TRBJ2-7 and V is TRBV5-1; 7 bases align to TRBD2. This CDR3 has 14 amino acids. Looked up from germline, CDR1 is SGHRS and CDR2 is YFSETQ. With 6 bases clipped from V and 4 bases from J, the junction kept 10 bases outside the gene matches. The CDR3 DNA follows: TGCGCCAGCAACCATCCCGGGACTACTTACGAGCAGTACTTC. Translation: CASNHPGTTYEQYF.

This clonotype has a handful of counts. The chain employs TRBV27 and TRBJ1-2; D ambiguous. This CDR3 is 13 amino acids long. Germline V gene data show CDR1 as MNHEY and CDR2 as SMNVEV (reference sequence). Between the trimmed V and J ends, which lost 6 bases and 8 bases, there was a span of 16 bases. The CDR3 loop is CASRPLTGWGYTF. CDR3 in DNA: TGTGCCAGCAGGCCCCTGACTGGGTGGGGCTACACCTTC.